Each of the 28 T cell receptor beta chains below was sequenced from the same sample in a study of cytomegalovirus exposure and HLA in healthy donors. Use of 60 Vbeta and 13 Jbeta primers characterized the PCR. The assay was immunoSEQ multiplex PCR, and TCRdb's table has in-frame clones only and misses some. The table lists under 150,000 clones, 83% of them singletons. The material sequenced was PBMCs. The receptors stem from a girl aged 2-10 years in good health and CMV-seronegative.

The chain uses TRBV9 and TRBJ2-1; 11 bases align to TRBD2. With V trimmed by 4 bases and J by 4 bases, 10 bases remained unmatched. CDR3 length equals 17 residues. Germline V gene sequence: CDR1 SGDLS, CDR2 YYNGEE. The CDR3 coding sequence is TGTGCCAGCAGCCCCCGACTAGCGGGAAGCATGTACAATGAGCAGTTCTTC. Its protein product is CASSPRLAGSMYNEQFF. The full variable domain, with the rest looked up from reference TRBV9 and TRBJ2-1, is DSGVTQTPKHLITATGQRVTLRCSPRSGDLSVYWYQQSLDQGLQFLIQYYNGEERAKGNILERFSAQQFPDLHSELNLSSLELGDSALYFCASSPRLAGSMYNEQFFGPGTRLTVL.

The genes are TRBV4-3 and TRBJ2-7; no firm D call. Per the germline V gene, CDR1 is LGHNA and CDR2 is YSLEER. The CDR3 length is 16 residues. Trimming removed 0 bases at V and 0 bases at J, with 12 bases between. DNA of the CDR3: TGCGCCAGCAGCCAAGAACAACTAAGCGACTCCTACGAGCAGTACTTC. Translating it yields CASSQEQLSDSYEQYF.

The V and J genes are TRBV29-1 and TRBJ2-5, with TRBD1 as a possible D gene (6 bases). The germline V gene encodes CDR1 SQVTM and CDR2 ANQGSEA. There are 12 residues in the CDR3. Trimming took 7 bases from V and 7 from J, leaving 16 bases between them. As DNA, the CDR3 is TGCAGCGCACAGGGCCGCGGAGGGACCCAGTACTTC. Amino acid sequence: CSAQGRGGTQYF.

This clone was recorded only once. The CDR3 nucleotides read TGTGCCAGCTCACCCAGCGGGTATGATAGGACCTACGAGCAGTACTTC. Protein: CASSPSGYDRTYEQYF. The chain recombines TRBV18 with TRBJ2-5, with a weak D call TRBD2 (6 bases). The J call may be mistaken, given a closer DNA end match to TRBJ2-7. This CDR3 comprises 16 residues. Germline loops: CDR1 KGHSH, CDR2 LQKENI.

On this clone: The junction and the germline gene differ at one end; a read error may be behind it. The gene calls are TRBV7-3 and TRBJ2-1; no definite D call. Germline CDR1 is SGHTA and CDR2 is FQGTGA. The CDR3 spans 9 residues. CDR3 sequence (DNA): TGTGCCAGCAGCTCTGGTTGGCTCTTC. Protein: CASSSGWLF.

V and J are TRBV11-2 and TRBJ2-3, with a possible D match to TRBD2 (6 bases). Trimming pared 5 bases from V and 2 bases from J, leaving 14 bases between. Germline V gene sequence: CDR1 SGHAT, CDR2 FQNNGV. CDR3 size: 15 residues. The CDR3 protein is CASSQVEGDTDTQYF. CDR3 coding DNA: TGTGCCAGCAGCCAAGTGGAGGGTGACACAGATACGCAGTATTTT.

The chain joins TRBV7-3 to TRBJ1-6; D is unresolved. With 4 bases removed from V and 0 bases from J, the gap between germline ends came to 7 bases. The CDR3 has 15 residues. CDR1 and CDR2 from the germline V gene are SGHTA and FQGTGA. CDR3 in DNA: TGTGCCAGCAGCTCAGGTCGCTCCTATAATTCACCCCTCCACTTT. Its translation: CASSSGRSYNSPLHF.

This chain connects TRBV7-2 to TRBJ2-7; 8 bases match TRBD2. This CDR3 is 18 amino acids long. The germline V gene has CDR1 SGHTA and CDR2 FQGNSA. Trimming at V came to 0 bases and at J to 3 bases, leaving 13 bases not matched to a gene. The CDR3 DNA sequence: TGTGCCAGCAGCTTAGCGAGTGCGGCCGGGGCGGGAGGCTACGAGCAGTACTTC. This codes for CASSLASAAGAGGYEQYF.

The CDR3 DNA reads as TGTGCCAGCAGTTTATCGGCTAGCGGGTTCCTATACAATGAGCAGTTCTTC. Its translation is CASSLSASGFLYNEQFF. This chain uses TRBV27 with TRBJ2-1; 8 bases are shared with TRBD2. Germline CDR1 is MNHEY and CDR2 is SMNVEV (reference sequence). This CDR3 region has 17 residues. V shed 0 bases, J shed 4 bases, and the junction held 8 bases outside the gene matches.

This clone was seen a few times. This chain connects TRBV4-1 to TRBJ2-6; the D gene is possibly TRBD1 (5 bases). This CDR3 has 18 residues. Germline V CDR1 and CDR2: MGHRA, YSYEKL. V gave up 1 base and J gave up 0 bases, with 13 bases separating them. The CDR3 protein is CASSQVSKGFSGANVLTF. The CDR3 DNA reads as TGCGCCAGCAGCCAAGTAAGCAAGGGGTTCTCTGGGGCCAACGTCCTGACTTTC.

The V and J genes are TRBV6-4 and TRBJ1-5; tentative D call: TRBD1 (6 bases). Germline V gene data show CDR1 as MRHNA and CDR2 as SNTAGT. The CDR3 has 15 amino acids. The V end lost 6 bases, the J end lost 6 bases, and 18 bases lay between the germline ends. The CDR3 DNA follows: TGTGCCAGCAGCGTAACAGGGAAAGGGGGTCAGCCCCAGCATTTT. Translating it yields CASSVTGKGGQPQHF.

The chain joins TRBV5-8 to TRBJ2-7; TRBD2 aligns across 9 bases. Germline CDR1 reads SGHTS; CDR2 reads YDEGEE. The J segment lost 2 bases and the V segment lost 10 bases, leaving 7 bases of the junction unmatched. The CDR3 extends over 13 amino acids. The CDR3, as DNA: TGTGCCCAAAGGACTAGCGATCCCTACGAGCAGTACTTC. This gives the protein CAQRTSDPYEQYF.

The chain combines TRBV4-1 with TRBJ2-2; D is possibly TRBD2 (7 bases). CDR1 is MGHRA, CDR2 YSYEKL, per germline. The CDR3 is made up of 17 amino acids. V dropped 2 bases and J dropped 2 bases, with 15 bases sitting between them. CDR3 region: CASSQSGTPFNTGELFF. In DNA form, the CDR3 reads TGCGCCAGCAGCCAAAGCGGGACACCTTTTAACACCGGGGAGCTGTTTTTT.

The chain joins TRBV29-1 to TRBJ1-3; D is possibly TRBD1 (5 bases). Germline V CDR1 and CDR2: SQVTM, ANQGSEA. V was pared by 7 bases and J by 3 bases, with 13 bases between. There are 13 residues in the CDR3. CDR3 in DNA: TGCAGCGCCGGCCCGGGGGATGGAAACACCATATATTTT. Its protein is CSAGPGDGNTIYF.

A single count supports this clone. The chain uses TRBV9 and TRBJ2-2, with TRBD2 identical over 10 bases. Germline CDR1 SGDLS, CDR2 YYNGEE. This CDR3 has 17 residues. The V and J ends lost 3 bases and 4 bases, in that order; junction bases with no gene match: 9. The CDR3 loop is CASSDQRGGSGTGELFF. CDR3 sequence (DNA): TGTGCCAGCAGCGACCAGCGGGGGGGATCGGGCACCGGGGAGCTGTTTTTT.

V usage is TRBV29-1 and J usage is TRBJ1-3; TRBD1 might be the D (6 bases). The CDR3 sequence is 18 residues long. The V gene's germline CDR1 is SQVTM and CDR2 ANQGSEA. V gave up 2 bases and J gave up 0 bases, with 20 bases separating them. This CDR3 is CSVEQSPGHLGSGNTIYF. The CDR3 coding sequence is TGCAGCGTTGAACAATCTCCGGGACACTTGGGCTCTGGAAACACCATATATTTT. The full variable domain, in which reference TRBV29-1 and TRBJ1-3 provide the parts outside the CDR3, is SAVISQKPSRDICQRGTSLTIQCQVDSQVTMMFWYRQQPGQSLTLIATANQGSEATYESGFVIDKFPISRPNLTFSTLTVSNMSPEDSSIYLCSVEQSPGHLGSGNTIYFGEGSWLTVV.

V and J are TRBV18 and TRBJ2-3; 9 bases are a match to TRBD1. Germline trimming cut 6 bases from V and 2 bases from J; bases unmatched to any gene: 6. This CDR3 has 15 residues. CDR1 is KGHSH and CDR2 is LQKENI in the germline V gene. The CDR3 DNA sequence: TGTGCCAGCTCCGAGGACAGGGGAACCACAGATACGCAGTATTTT. Translated, it gives CASSEDRGTTDTQYF.

This clone was counted a single time. The rearrangement joins TRBV25-1 to TRBJ2-7; possible D gene TRBD2, 5 bases. CDR3 length: 16 residues. The V end lost 1 base, the J end lost 5 bases, and 18 bases lay between the germline ends. Germline V gene data show CDR1 as MGHDK and CDR2 as SYGVNS. DNA of the CDR3: TGTGCCAGCAGTGAATCACCCCCCACTAGTAACCACGAGCAGTACTTC. It codes for CASSESPPTSNHEQYF.

J is TRBJ1-2 and V is TRBV19, with D maybe TRBD1 (5 bases). The V end was cut by 9 bases, the J end by 5 bases, with 13 bases between. Germline-derived CDR1 and CDR2 are LNHDA and SQIVND (reference sequence). The CDR3 totals 12 residues. Here the CDR3 reads CASYIRGYGYTF. The DNA for the CDR3 is TGTGCCAGCTACATCCGGGGGTATGGCTACACCTTC.

This chain links TRBV7-2 with TRBJ1-1, with D possibly being TRBD1 (5 bases). Germline V gene sequence: CDR1 SGHTA, CDR2 FQGNSA. V dropped 5 bases and J dropped 11 bases, with 21 bases sitting between them. This CDR3 has 14 residues. CDR3 protein: CASSLPGPIGGAFF. CDR3 nucleotides: TGTGCCAGCAGCCTACCGGGACCCATAGGAGGGGCTTTCTTT.

The V call is TRBV28, the J call TRBJ2-4, with a possible D match to TRBD2 (5 bases). The CDR3 loop spans 15 amino acids. Trimming shortened V by 6 bases and J by 0 bases, and 12 bases separated the two germline ends. Germline CDR1 is MDHEN and CDR2 is SYDVKM. This chain's CDR3 is CASSLFEGAKNIQYF. CDR3 bases: TGTGCCAGCAGCCTTTTTGAGGGAGCCAAAAACATTCAGTACTTC.

Regarding this clone: The junction differs from germline at one of its ends, possibly a read error. The chain links TRBV18 to TRBJ2-2; 8 bases line up with TRBD2. The CDR3 has 16 residues. The V gene's germline CDR1 is KGHSH and CDR2 LQKENI. CDR3 sequence reads: CASTPSAGANTGELFF. CDR3 DNA sequence: TGTGCCAGCACACCTTCAGCGGGGGCGAACACCGGGGAGCTGTTTTTT. Complete variable domain (other parts from reference TRBV18 and TRBJ2-2): NAGVMQNPRHLVRRRGQEARLRCSPMKGHSHVYWYRQLPEEGLKFMVYLQKENIIDESGMPKERFSAEFPKEGPSILRIQQVVRGDSAAYFCASTPSAGANTGELFFGEGSRLTVL.

The V and J genes are TRBV28 and TRBJ2-7; 10 bases are a match to TRBD2. The J segment lost 0 bases and the V segment lost 3 bases, leaving 11 bases of the junction unmatched. The V gene's germline CDR1 is MDHEN and CDR2 SYDVKM. The CDR3 covers 18 residues. The CDR3 spells CASSFPSKSSGSSYEQYF. CDR3 nucleotides: TGTGCCAGCAGTTTCCCTTCAAAATCTAGCGGGAGCTCCTACGAGCAGTACTTC.

V usage is TRBV5-1 and J usage is TRBJ2-7; 8 bases are shared with TRBD2. Losses at the gene ends were 0 bases for V and 6 bases for J; bases not matched to a gene: 8. Germline V gene lookup returns CDR1 SGHRS and CDR2 YFSETQ. The length of the CDR3 is 15 residues. The CDR3: CASSLVSGIFGEQYF. The CDR3 DNA sequence: TGCGCCAGCAGCTTGGTTAGCGGGATATTCGGCGAGCAGTACTTC.

The genes are TRBV28 and TRBJ1-3; tentative D call: TRBD1 (6 bases). V lost 7 bases and J 2 bases, leaving 24 bases between the germline ends. The CDR3 has 18 amino acids. Germline CDR1 is MDHEN and CDR2 is SYDVKM. CDR3 DNA: TGTGCCAGCACCGTTATGGGAGGGGGGGGGCTAACTGGAAACACCATATATTTT. This sequence encodes CASTVMGGGGLTGNTIYF.

This clone was counted between two and nine times. The chain joins TRBV6-5 to TRBJ2-3, with 7 bases matching TRBD2. The germline CDR1 and CDR2 sequences are MNHEY and SVGAGI. The junction had 8 bases not matched to a gene; V was cut back by 7 bases and J by 4 bases. The CDR3 spans 14 residues. CDR3 sequence: CASTSGIGSDTQYF. The DNA for the CDR3 is TGTGCCAGCACTAGCGGAATAGGTTCAGATACGCAGTATTTT.

This chain links TRBV7-8 with TRBJ2-3; TRBD2 might be the D (5 bases). Trimming pared 6 bases from V and 0 bases from J, leaving 19 bases between. This CDR3 comprises 17 residues. CDR1 is SGHVS, CDR2 FQNEAQ, per germline. The CDR3 DNA reads as TGTGCCAGCAGTCTAGGGCGGAGGAGGACTAGCACAGATACGCAGTATTTT. Its translation: CASSLGRRRTSTDTQYF. Full variable domain (outside the CDR3, taken from reference TRBV7-8 and TRBJ2-3): GAGVSQSPRYKVAKRGQDVALRCDPISGHVSLFWYQQALGQGPEFLTYFQNEAQLDKSGLPSDRFFAERPEGSVSTLKIQRTQQEDSAVYLCASSLGRRRTSTDTQYFGPGTRLTVL.

The V gene is TRBV7-2, the J gene TRBJ2-7; TRBD2 agrees at 8 bases. Germline loops: CDR1 SGHTA, CDR2 FQGNSA. Germline trimming cut 6 bases from V and 5 bases from J; bases unmatched to any gene: 9. The CDR3 loop spans 14 amino acids. CDR3 bases: TGTGCCAGCAGGAGGAGCGGGAGCGCACACGAGCAGTACTTC. Translation gives CASRRSGSAHEQYF. Looking up the rest from reference TRBV7-2 and TRBJ2-7 gives the full variable domain: GAGVSQSPSNKVTEKGKDVELRCDPISGHTALYWYRQSLGQGLEFLIYFQGNSAPDKSGLPSDRFSAERTGGSVSTLTIQRTQQEDSAVYLCASRRSGSAHEQYFGPGTRLTVT.